This T cell receptor (beta chain) was obtained from a study of technical replicates of blood from a few donors. TCRdb keeps only in-frame clones here, not all; method: immunoSEQ multiplex PCR. The sample has 50,000 to 70,000 clones, just under 95% seen once; the top ten hold 3%. The germline CDR1 and CDR2 sequences are MGHDK and SYGVNS. CDR3 length: 15 amino acids. V dropped 9 bases and J dropped 7 bases, with 25 bases sitting between them. The source material was PBMCs. The sequence came from a human donor in good health. Some clones in this sample may be carry-over from other donors' samples. The J gene is TRBJ2-7, the V gene TRBV25-1, with D perhaps matching TRBD2 (5 bases). The CDR3 is CASEASTLGEGEQYF. Here the CDR3 DNA reads TGTGCCAGTGAGGCAAGTACCTTGGGCGAGGGTGAGCAGTACTTC.